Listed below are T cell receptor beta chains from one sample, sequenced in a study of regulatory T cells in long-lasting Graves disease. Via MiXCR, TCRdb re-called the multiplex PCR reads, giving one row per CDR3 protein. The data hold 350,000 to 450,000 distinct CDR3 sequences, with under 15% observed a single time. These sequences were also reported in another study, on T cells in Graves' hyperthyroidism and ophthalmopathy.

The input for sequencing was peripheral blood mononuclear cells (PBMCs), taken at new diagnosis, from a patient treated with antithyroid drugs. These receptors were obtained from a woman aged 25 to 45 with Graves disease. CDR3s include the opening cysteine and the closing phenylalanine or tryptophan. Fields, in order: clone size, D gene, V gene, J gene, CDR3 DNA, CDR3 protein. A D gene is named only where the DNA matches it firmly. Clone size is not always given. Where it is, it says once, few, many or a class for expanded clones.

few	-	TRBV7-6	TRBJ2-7	TGTGCCAGCAGCTTAGGATCGGACTTGGAGCAGTACTTC	CASSLGSDLEQYF
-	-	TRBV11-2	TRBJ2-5	TGTGCCAGCAGCCGTGGGTCCGTTGGCAAACTCCAGACCCAGTACTTC	CASSRGSVGKLQTQYF
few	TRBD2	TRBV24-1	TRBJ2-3	TGTGCCACCGCTCCCTTAGCCCGAGCGGGAGGCAACACAGATACGCAGTATTTT	CATAPLARAGGNTDTQYF
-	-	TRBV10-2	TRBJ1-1	TGCGCCAGCAGTTGGTCACAGGGTAGCACTGAAGCTTTCTTT	CASSWSQGSTEAFF
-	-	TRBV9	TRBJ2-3	TGTGCCAGCAGCCTGGACAGGGAGGGGACAGATACGCAGTATTTT	CASSLDREGTDTQYF
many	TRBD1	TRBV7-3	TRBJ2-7	TGTGCCAGCAGCACCGTGACAGGGATGCCCTACGAGCAGTACTTC	CASSTVTGMPYEQYF
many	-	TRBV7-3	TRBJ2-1	TGTGCCAGCAGCTTTGGTATCAATGAGCAGTTCTTC	CASSFGINEQFF
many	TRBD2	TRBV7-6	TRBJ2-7	TGTGCCAGCAGCCGTTGGGACCCGGGACTACTAACCGATTCCTACGAGCAGTACTTC	CASSRWDPGLLTDSYEQYF
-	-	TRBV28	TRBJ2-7	TGTGCCAGCAGTTCCTTCGTGGGGGCCCGGTACTTC	CASSSFVGARYF
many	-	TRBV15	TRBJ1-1	TGTGCCACCAGCGGATCAGGTGGAGGACCGAGCGACACTGAAGCTTTCTTT	CATSGSGGGPSDTEAFF